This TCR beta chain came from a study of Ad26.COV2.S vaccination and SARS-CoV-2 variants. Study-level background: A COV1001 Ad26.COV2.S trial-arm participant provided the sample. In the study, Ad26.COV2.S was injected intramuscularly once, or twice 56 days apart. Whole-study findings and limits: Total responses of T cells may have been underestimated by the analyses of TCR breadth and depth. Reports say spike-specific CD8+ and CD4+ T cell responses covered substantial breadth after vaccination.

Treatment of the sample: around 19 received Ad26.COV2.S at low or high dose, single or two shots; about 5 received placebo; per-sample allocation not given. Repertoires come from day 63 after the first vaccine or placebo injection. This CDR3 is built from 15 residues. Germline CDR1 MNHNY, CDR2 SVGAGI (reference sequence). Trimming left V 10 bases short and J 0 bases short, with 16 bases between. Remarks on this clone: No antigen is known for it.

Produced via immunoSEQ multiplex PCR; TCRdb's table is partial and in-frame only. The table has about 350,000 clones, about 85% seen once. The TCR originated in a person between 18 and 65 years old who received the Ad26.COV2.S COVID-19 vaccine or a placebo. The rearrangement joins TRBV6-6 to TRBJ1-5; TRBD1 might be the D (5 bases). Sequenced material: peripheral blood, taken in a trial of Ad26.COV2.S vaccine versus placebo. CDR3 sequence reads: CATSVGQYSNQPQHF. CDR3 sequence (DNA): TGTGCCACCTCGGTCGGACAATATAGCAATCAGCCCCAGCATTTT.